The 7 T cell receptor beta chains reported below all come from one sample, sequenced in a study of T cell clonotyping in hematopoietic cell transplantation. Assay: immunoSEQ multiplex PCR; the TCRdb copy retains only in-frame clones and omits some. The data contain several thousand clones, approximately 91% of them singletons. Sequencing used peripheral blood mononuclear cells, obtained 100 days after allogeneic stem cell transplant. These receptors were obtained from a male patient in his 40s who had an allogeneic stem cell transplant from an unrelated donor, so the T cells may come from the graft donor. Some clones in this sample may be carry-over from other donors' samples.

The V and J genes are TRBV9 and TRBJ2-7; 7 positions match TRBD1. The junction had 10 bases not matched to a gene; V was cut back by 3 bases and J by 7 bases. The CDR3 totals 14 residues. The germline gives CDR1 SGDLS, CDR2 YYNGEE. As DNA, the CDR3 is TGTGCCAGCAGCGCCGGGACAGCCGTCGGGGAGCAGTACTTC. Encoded protein: CASSAGTAVGEQYF.

This clone was seen a single time. V is TRBV11-3 and J is TRBJ1-1, with TRBD1 matching 11 bases. Germline-derived CDR1 and CDR2 are SGHNT and YENEEA. There are 12 residues in the CDR3. Trimming removed 4 bases from V and 13 bases from J; junction bases left unmatched: 5. The CDR3 sequence: CASSSSGQGVFF. CDR3 in DNA: TGTGCCAGCAGCTCCTCGGGACAGGGGGTTTTCTTT.

This clone was detected a few times. The J gene is TRBJ2-1, the V gene TRBV7-3; D is uncertain. Trimming took off 2 bases at V and 10 bases at J, with 9 bases between the two ends. Germline CDR1 and CDR2: SGHTA and FQGTGA. The length of the CDR3 is 12 residues. The CDR3 loop is CASSLSREEQFF. CDR3 nucleotide sequence: TGTGCCAGCAGCTTATCGAGAGAAGAGCAGTTCTTC.

The CDR3 sequence is CASSGQGISPLHF. CDR3 bases: TGTGCCAGCAGCGGACAGGGTATTTCACCCCTCCACTTT. J is TRBJ1-6 and V is TRBV14; 8 bases align to TRBD1. The CDR3 runs to 13 residues. Germline assignment: CDR1 SGHDN and CDR2 FVKESK. V shed 5 bases, J shed 9 bases, and the junction held 3 bases outside the gene matches.

The chain joins TRBV9 to TRBJ2-1; 14 bases line up with TRBD2. Germline-derived CDR1 and CDR2 are SGDLS and YYNGEE. V lost 3 bases and J lost 6; bases outside the gene matches: 14. The CDR3 is 19 residues long. The CDR3 DNA follows: TGTGCCAGCAGCGGACTTTCCGGAGGACTAGCGGGGGGCCTCAATGAGCAGTTCTTC. It specifies CASSGLSGGLAGGLNEQFF. The full variable domain, in which reference TRBV9 and TRBJ2-1 provide the parts outside the CDR3, is DSGVTQTPKHLITATGQRVTLRCSPRSGDLSVYWYQQSLDQGLQFLIQYYNGEERAKGNILERFSAQQFPDLHSELNLSSLELGDSALYFCASSGLSGGLAGGLNEQFFGPGTRLTVL.

CDR3 amino acids: CASSELIAGQVYGYTF. As DNA, the CDR3 is TGTGCCAGCAGTGAATTGATAGCGGGACAGGTCTATGGCTACACCTTC. The chain is built from TRBV6-1 and TRBJ1-2, with 8 bases matching TRBD1. CDR3 size: 16 residues. Germline lookup yields CDR1 MNHNS and CDR2 SASEGT. V lost 2 bases and J lost 4; bases outside the gene matches: 9.

The V gene is TRBV9, the J gene TRBJ1-4; D is perhaps TRBD1 (5 bases). In germline, CDR1 is SGDLS, CDR2 YYNGEE. This CDR3 is built from 12 residues. V dropped 4 bases and J dropped 14 bases, with 15 bases sitting between them. The CDR3 bases are TGTGCCAGCAGCATGGGGACCAACGAGCTGTTTTTT. This codes for CASSMGTNELFF.